These 30 T cell receptor beta chains were sequenced from one sample in a study of STAT5B mutations in CD4+ large granular lymphocyte leukemia. Clones were read by immunoSEQ multiplex PCR, and TCRdb kept only the in-frame ones, dropping some. The sample includes about 38,000 clones, more than 70% seen only once; the top ten take approximately 0.6%. Material: CD4+ T cells from blood buffy coats. The receptor source for this set is a human donor in good health.

This sequence joins TRBV7-2 and TRBJ2-7, with 10 bases matching TRBD2. This CDR3 contains 15 residues. Germline V gene sequence: CDR1 SGHTA, CDR2 FQGNSA. V trimming: 1 base; J trimming: 3 bases; junction bases outside the gene matches: 3. CDR3 in DNA: TGTGCCAGCAGCTTAGTGGCTAGCGGGGGCTACGAGCAGTACTTC. Translated, it gives CASSLVASGGYEQYF. The whole variable domain, filled in from reference TRBV7-2 and TRBJ2-7, reads GAGVSQSPSNKVTEKGKDVELRCDPISGHTALYWYRQSLGQGLEFLIYFQGNSAPDKSGLPSDRFSAERTGGSVSTLTIQRTQQEDSAVYLCASSLVASGGYEQYFGPGTRLTVT.

The chain employs TRBV5-1 and TRBJ1-3; D unclear. Per germline, CDR1 SGHRS and CDR2 YFSETQ. The CDR3 has 15 residues. V lost 4 bases and J 2 bases, leaving 13 bases between the germline ends. The CDR3 bases are TGCGCCAGCAGCACCGGGTCCCCGGCTGGAAACACCATATATTTT. This gives the protein CASSTGSPAGNTIYF.

Here the CDR3 reads CASSVLAGAETQYF. The CDR3 region has the DNA TGTGCCAGCAGCGTCCTAGCGGGAGCGGAGACCCAGTACTTC. The chain joins TRBV9 to TRBJ2-5, with 10 bases matching TRBD2. With V trimmed by 2 bases and J by 5 bases, 3 bases remained unmatched. The germline gives CDR1 SGDLS, CDR2 YYNGEE. The CDR3 spans 14 residues.

The V and J genes are TRBV19 and TRBJ2-7, with a weak D call TRBD1 (6 bases). Germline assignment: CDR1 LNHDA and CDR2 SQIVND (reference sequence). The CDR3 has 13 residues. Trimming removed 7 bases at V and 4 bases at J, with 14 bases between. The CDR3 is CASTDSGYYEQYF. The CDR3 coding sequence is TGTGCCAGTACGGACAGCGGCTATTACGAGCAGTACTTC.

This sequence joins TRBV4-1 and TRBJ1-3; D is possibly TRBD1 (5 bases). CDR1 is MGHRA, CDR2 YSYEKL, per germline. The CDR3 totals 17 residues. The V gene lost 3 bases and the J gene lost 4 bases, with 19 bases spanning the gap. CDR3 region: CASSQTLLRGSGNTIYF. Written as DNA, the CDR3 is TGCGCCAGCAGCCAGACCCTCCTGAGGGGTTCGGGAAACACCATATATTTT.

The V and J genes are TRBV15 and TRBJ2-5, with 8 positions matching TRBD1. From germline, CDR1 is LNHNV and CDR2 YYDKDF (reference sequence). Germline trimming cut 4 bases from V and 5 bases from J; bases unmatched to any gene: 6. The CDR3 loop spans 14 amino acids. The CDR3 DNA is TGTGCCACCAGCACTGGACAGGGAAGGGAGACCCAGTACTTC. Translating it yields CATSTGQGRETQYF.

In nucleotides, the CDR3 is TGTGCCAGCTCACCACCGGGACAGGGGAATGAGCAGTTCTTC. Protein sequence: CASSPPGQGNEQFF. This chain joins TRBV18 and TRBJ2-1; 10 nucleotides match TRBD1. Germline trimming cut 0 bases from V and 7 bases from J; bases unmatched to any gene: 0. This CDR3 comprises 14 residues. Germline V gene lookup returns CDR1 KGHSH and CDR2 LQKENI.

The chain joins TRBV5-1 to TRBJ1-2, with 7 nucleotides matching TRBD1. J lost 0 bases, V lost 0 bases, and 8 bases had no gene match. Germline V gives CDR1 SGHRS, CDR2 YFSETQ. There are 17 residues in the CDR3. DNA for the CDR3: TGCGCCAGCAGCTTGGGGGCGGCGGGACAGTCTAACTATGGCTACACCTTC. Its protein is CASSLGAAGQSNYGYTF.

This chain connects TRBV5-1 to TRBJ2-1, with D maybe TRBD1 (6 bases). CDR3 length: 16 residues. The germline CDR1 and CDR2 sequences are SGHRS and YFSETQ. V was shortened by 0 bases and J by 0 bases, with 10 bases between the two germline ends. CDR3 sequence reads: CASSLEQGFSYNEQFF. The CDR3 coding sequence is TGCGCCAGCAGCTTGGAACAGGGATTCTCCTACAATGAGCAGTTCTTC.

The chain is built from TRBV5-1 and TRBJ2-1; possible D gene TRBD1, 5 bases. CDR3 length: 13 amino acids. V was clipped by 7 bases and J by 0 bases, with 8 bases between them. Germline values: CDR1 SGHRS, CDR2 YFSETQ. The chain's CDR3 is CASRDSSYNEQFF. The CDR3 DNA reads TGCGCCAGCCGAGACAGCTCCTACAATGAGCAGTTCTTC.

The chain links TRBV28 to TRBJ1-5; D uncertain. The CDR3 extends over 13 amino acids. Germline V CDR1 and CDR2: MDHEN, SYDVKM. Trimming cost V 6 bases and J 0 bases, with 6 bases left between them. The CDR3 DNA reads TGTGCCAGCAGGGGAAGTAGCAATCAGCCCCAGCATTTT. Protein sequence: CASRGSSNQPQHF.

CDR3 sequence reads: CASSLGLAGGIEGTQYF. In DNA form, the CDR3 reads TGTGCCAGCAGCTTAGGGCTAGCGGGAGGGATCGAAGGGACCCAGTACTTC. The chain couples TRBV7-2 to TRBJ2-5; 12 positions match TRBD2. V trimming: 1 base; J trimming: 7 bases; junction bases outside the gene matches: 10. The CDR3 loop spans 17 amino acids. Germline assignment: CDR1 SGHTA and CDR2 FQGNSA. The full variable domain, rest sourced from reference TRBV7-2 and TRBJ2-5, is GAGVSQSPSNKVTEKGKDVELRCDPISGHTALYWYRQSLGQGLEFLIYFQGNSAPDKSGLPSDRFSAERTGGSVSTLTIQRTQQEDSAVYLCASSLGLAGGIEGTQYFGPGTRLLVL.

The rearrangement joins TRBV10-3 to TRBJ1-5, with D unresolved. Germline V CDR1 and CDR2: ENHRY, SYGVKD. Trimming took 0 bases from V and 4 from J, leaving 10 bases between them. This CDR3 region has 15 residues. CDR3 residues: CAISESMLGNQPQHF. CDR3 coding DNA: TGTGCCATCAGTGAGTCGATGCTGGGAAATCAGCCCCAGCATTTT.

This chain links TRBV11-3 with TRBJ2-5; 10 nucleotides agree with TRBD1. V was clipped by 4 bases and J by 4 bases; unmatched bases: 6. The germline V gene has CDR1 SGHNT and CDR2 YENEEA. The CDR3 sequence is 15 residues long. In nucleotides, the CDR3 is TGTGCCAGCAGCTCCGGGACAGGGGTGGTAGAGACCCAGTACTTC. This translates into CASSSGTGVVETQYF.

This chain connects TRBV5-6 to TRBJ2-7; D unresolved. This CDR3 is 15 amino acids long. V was trimmed by 0 bases and J by 3 bases, leaving 13 bases between them. In germline, CDR1 is SGHDT, CDR2 YYEEEE. The CDR3 loop is CASSLGQPTFYEQYF. The DNA for the CDR3 is TGTGCCAGCAGCTTGGGGCAGCCTACCTTCTACGAGCAGTACTTC.

The chain combines TRBV15 with TRBJ1-5, with D perhaps matching TRBD1 (6 bases). Germline values: CDR1 LNHNV, CDR2 YYDKDF (reference sequence). CDR3 length: 13 residues. Trimming removed 1 base at V and 6 bases at J, with 7 bases between. The CDR3 protein is CATSRGGPQPQHF. DNA of the CDR3: TGTGCCACCAGCAGAGGGGGGCCTCAGCCCCAGCATTTT.

The gene calls are TRBV23-1 and TRBJ2-2; 10 bases align to TRBD1. TRBV23-1 is identified as an open reading frame with a role that is uncertain. This CDR3 comprises 18 residues. Losses at the gene ends were 6 bases for V and 5 bases for J; bases not matched to a gene: 15. In nucleotides, the CDR3 is TGCGCCAGCAGCGAACAAAGACCGGGACAGGGGATAACCGGGGAGCTGTTTTTT. Its protein product is CASSEQRPGQGITGELFF.

This sequence joins TRBV6-5 and TRBJ1-2, with D tentatively TRBD1 (5 bases). Germline V CDR1 and CDR2: MNHEY, SVGAGI. This CDR3 contains 13 residues. Trimming took 5 bases from V and 3 from J, leaving 10 bases between them. The CDR3 is CASSTTDHYGYTF. In nucleotides, the CDR3 is TGTGCCAGCAGTACGACAGACCACTATGGCTACACCTTC.

The chain uses TRBV4-1 and TRBJ2-7; TRBD1 is a possible D gene (6 bases). The CDR3 contains 14 residues. The germline V and J ends were trimmed by 4 bases and 1 base, with 11 bases remaining between them. From germline, CDR1 is MGHRA and CDR2 YSYEKL. The CDR3 loop is CASSLRTDSYEQYF. CDR3 in DNA: TGCGCCAGCAGCCTGCGGACAGATTCCTACGAGCAGTACTTC.

This chain connects TRBV10-3 to TRBJ2-2, with D possibly being TRBD1 (6 bases). Trimming left V 7 bases short and J 1 base short, with 13 bases between. Germline V lookup: CDR1 ENHRY, CDR2 SYGVKD. This CDR3 is 15 amino acids long. The CDR3 region is CAITRGRMNTGELFF. Here the CDR3 DNA reads TGTGCCATCACCAGGGGACGGATGAACACCGGGGAGCTGTTTTTT.

The chain carries TRBV11-3 and TRBJ2-2, with D perhaps TRBD1 (5 bases). The CDR3 runs 17 residues. The V and J ends lost 4 bases and 4 bases respectively, with 19 bases between them. CDR1 and CDR2 from the germline V gene are SGHNT and YENEEA. For the CDR3, the DNA is TGTGCCAGCAGCTCCTCCCCTCAGGGCACTACCACCGGGGAGCTGTTTTTT. Its translation: CASSSSPQGTTTGELFF. The full variable domain, its missing parts supplied by reference TRBV11-3 and TRBJ2-2, is EAGVVQSPRYKIIEKKQPVAFWCNPISGHNTLYWYLQNLGQGPELLIRYENEEAVDDSQLPKDRFSAERLKGVDSTLKIQPAELGDSAVYLCASSSSPQGTTTGELFFGEGSRLTVL.

The chain carries TRBV10-3 and TRBJ1-5; no firm D call. Trimming removed 0 bases from V and 2 bases from J, with 11 bases in between. CDR3 length equals 16 residues. CDR1 is ENHRY, CDR2 SYGVKD, per germline. This chain's CDR3 is CAISESGRSGNQPQHF. The CDR3 region has the DNA TGTGCCATCAGTGAGTCTGGTAGGTCTGGCAATCAGCCCCAGCATTTT.

The chain is built from TRBV19 and TRBJ2-2; 8 bases agree with TRBD1. Germline V gene sequence: CDR1 LNHDA, CDR2 SQIVND (reference sequence). V shed 4 bases, J shed 5 bases, and the junction held 6 bases outside the gene matches. CDR3 length: 15 residues. The CDR3 sequence: CASSKQGASTGELFF. CDR3 DNA: TGTGCCAGTAGTAAGCAGGGGGCTTCTACCGGGGAGCTGTTTTTT.

The chain couples TRBV5-6 to TRBJ2-1, with a weak D call TRBD2 (6 bases). The CDR3 is 13 residues long. The germline CDR1 and CDR2 sequences are SGHDT and YYEEEE. V was clipped by 4 bases and J by 7 bases, with 12 bases between them. This CDR3 is CASSQGLSNEQFF. The CDR3 DNA is TGTGCCAGCAGCCAAGGACTATCGAATGAGCAGTTCTTC.

A few counts support this clone. This chain joins TRBV19 and TRBJ2-3; D gene unclear. V lost 5 bases and J 1 base, leaving 16 bases between the germline ends. Germline lookup yields CDR1 LNHDA and CDR2 SQIVND (reference sequence). The CDR3 has 16 amino acids. CDR3 loop: CASSFTRPQRTDTQYF. Here the CDR3 DNA reads TGTGCCAGTAGTTTCACCCGGCCACAACGCACAGATACGCAGTATTTT. The complete variable domain, with remaining parts taken from reference TRBV19 and TRBJ2-3, reads DGGITQSPKYLFRKEGQNVTLSCEQNLNHDAMYWYRQDPGQGLRLIYYSQIVNDFQKGDIAEGYSVSREKKESFPLTVTSAQKNPTAFYLCASSFTRPQRTDTQYFGPGTRLTVL.

The DNA for the CDR3 is TGCGCCAGCAGCTCTGGACAGGGGCTTACTGAAGCTTTCTTT. Translating gives CASSSGQGLTEAFF. This chain connects TRBV5-1 to TRBJ1-1; 9 bases are a match to TRBD1. The J segment lost 5 bases and the V segment lost 3 bases, leaving 5 bases of the junction unmatched. This CDR3 is built from 14 residues. Germline loops: CDR1 SGHRS, CDR2 YFSETQ.

This clone has a single count. The V gene is TRBV5-1, the J gene TRBJ1-2, with D possibly being TRBD1 (5 bases). The CDR3 consists of 15 residues. V lost 0 bases and J lost 0, with 9 bases in between. The germline V gene has CDR1 SGHRS and CDR2 YFSETQ. The CDR3 loop reads CASSLGDQSNYGYTF. DNA of the CDR3: TGCGCCAGCAGCTTGGGGGACCAGTCTAACTATGGCTACACCTTC.

This chain links TRBV7-9 with TRBJ1-5; D unresolved. Trimming pared 1 base from V and 7 bases from J, leaving 8 bases between. The CDR3 sequence is 13 residues long. Looked up from germline, CDR1 is SEHNR and CDR2 is FQNEAQ (reference sequence). The CDR3 sequence is CASSLEGRQPQHF. The CDR3 DNA is TGTGCCAGCAGCTTAGAAGGACGACAGCCCCAGCATTTT.

This sequence joins TRBV6-5 and TRBJ2-5; maybe TRBD1 (6 bases). The V end was cut by 4 bases, the J end by 0 bases, with 12 bases between. This CDR3 has 15 amino acids. From germline, CDR1 is MNHEY and CDR2 SVGAGI. The CDR3 sequence: CASSLTGTYQETQYF. The CDR3, as DNA: TGTGCCAGCAGTTTGACAGGCACGTACCAAGAGACCCAGTACTTC.

CDR3 sequence: CAWSVIGYEQYF. The CDR3 DNA reads TGTGCCTGGAGTGTAATCGGCTACGAGCAGTACTTC. J is TRBJ2-7 and V is TRBV30, with D unresolved. Germline CDR1 and CDR2: GTSNPN and SVGIG (reference sequence). The CDR3 has 12 amino acids. Trimming stripped 0 bases from V and 3 bases from J, with 6 bases between.